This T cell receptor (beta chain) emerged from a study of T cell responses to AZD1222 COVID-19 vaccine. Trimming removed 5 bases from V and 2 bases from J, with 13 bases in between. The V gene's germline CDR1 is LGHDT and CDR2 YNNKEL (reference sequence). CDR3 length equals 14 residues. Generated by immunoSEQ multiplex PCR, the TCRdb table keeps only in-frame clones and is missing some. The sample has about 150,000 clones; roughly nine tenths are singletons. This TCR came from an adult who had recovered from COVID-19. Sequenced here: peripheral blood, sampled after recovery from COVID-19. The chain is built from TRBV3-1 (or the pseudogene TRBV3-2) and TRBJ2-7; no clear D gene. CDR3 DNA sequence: TGTGCCAGCAGCTCCGCTCGAATTACCTACGAGCAGTACTTC. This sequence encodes CASSSARITYEQYF.